This is a list of T cell receptor beta chains from one sample in a study of blood T cells in healthy people across ages. Each CDR3 protein is one row after TCRdb ran MiXCR on the 5' RACE reads. The sample lists 650,000 to 900,000 distinct CDR3 sequences; around 62% were seen once. Sequencing used blood. These receptors were obtained from a man aged 25 to 45 in good health. Each CDR3 is given with its conserved first and last residue. A D gene is named only where the DNA matches it firmly. Clone size is shown for a subset of rows, as once, few, many or a class of expanded clone.

CDR3 DNA: TGTGCCAGCAGCCGGCCGGACACCTCCTACGAGCAGTACTTC
CDR3 protein: CASSRPDTSYEQYF
D gene: NA
J gene: TRBJ2-7
clone size: NA
CDR3 length: 14
V gene: TRBV4-2

CDR3 DNA: TGTGCCTGGAGTGTAATTCTGCCCCAAGACGAGCAGTACTTC
CDR3 protein: CAWSVILPQDEQYF
D gene: NA
J gene: TRBJ2-7
clone size: NA
CDR3 length: 14
V gene: TRBV30

CDR3 DNA: TGTGCCAGCAGTTTGGGGGCGCCACTAGCTAACTATGGCTACACCTTC
CDR3 protein: CASSLGAPLANYGYTF
D gene: NA
J gene: TRBJ1-2
clone size: NA
CDR3 length: 16
V gene: TRBV12-3/TRBV12-4

CDR3 DNA: TGTGCCAGCAGCTTAGGAGGGACGCAAGAGCAGTACTTC
CDR3 protein: CASSLGGTQEQYF
D gene: NA
J gene: TRBJ2-4
clone size: NA
CDR3 length: 13
V gene: TRBV7-9

CDR3 DNA: TGCGCCAGCAGTAATGGACAGGGGCACTATGGCTACACCTTC
CDR3 protein: CASSNGQGHYGYTF
D gene: TRBD1
J gene: TRBJ1-2
clone size: few
CDR3 length: 14
V gene: TRBV5-1

CDR3 DNA: TGTGCCAGCAGCTTAGATTCAGGGCTGGGCACAGATACGCAGTATTTT
CDR3 protein: CASSLDSGLGTDTQYF
D gene: NA
J gene: TRBJ2-3
clone size: NA
CDR3 length: 16
V gene: TRBV7-6

CDR3 DNA: TGCAGTGCGACTCCCCACTCGGGGGGCCAAGAGACCCAGTACTTC
CDR3 protein: CSATPHSGGQETQYF
D gene: TRBD2
J gene: TRBJ2-5
clone size: NA
CDR3 length: 15
V gene: TRBV20-1

CDR3 DNA: TGTGCCAGCAGACCCCTGGGAATAGTTGGCACAGATACGCAGTATTTT
CDR3 protein: CASRPLGIVGTDTQYF
D gene: NA
J gene: TRBJ2-3
clone size: NA
CDR3 length: 16
V gene: TRBV6-2/TRBV6-3

CDR3 DNA: TGTGCCAGCAGCTTGAGGACAGGGACGTCCTCTGGGGCCAACGTCCTGACTTTC
CDR3 protein: CASSLRTGTSSGANVLTF
D gene: TRBD1
J gene: TRBJ2-6
clone size: NA
CDR3 length: 18
V gene: TRBV7-9

CDR3 DNA: TGCAGCGGTATACCAGGGGGCAATGAGCAGTTCTTC
CDR3 protein: CSGIPGGNEQFF
D gene: TRBD1
J gene: TRBJ2-1
clone size: NA
CDR3 length: 12
V gene: TRBV29-1

CDR3 DNA: TGTGCCAGCAGCTTATTGCGCGGGGGGGTCGGAGAGACCCAGTACTTC
CDR3 protein: CASSLLRGGVGETQYF
D gene: TRBD2
J gene: TRBJ2-5
clone size: few
CDR3 length: 16
V gene: TRBV7-2

CDR3 DNA: TGTGCCAGCAGCTCCCAGGACAGGCAAGAGACCCAGTACTTC
CDR3 protein: CASSSQDRQETQYF
D gene: TRBD1
J gene: TRBJ2-5
clone size: NA
CDR3 length: 14
V gene: TRBV7-9

CDR3 DNA: TGTGCCAGCAGTGAACCGGGACAGGGGGCCCTTAGGAATGAGCAGTTCTTC
CDR3 protein: CASSEPGQGALRNEQFF
D gene: TRBD1
J gene: TRBJ2-1
clone size: NA
CDR3 length: 17
V gene: TRBV2

CDR3 DNA: TGTGCCACCAGGGACCCGGGGGTTTCGGACTACGAGCAGTACTTC
CDR3 protein: CATRDPGVSDYEQYF
D gene: NA
J gene: TRBJ2-7
clone size: NA
CDR3 length: 15
V gene: TRBV15

CDR3 DNA: TGTGCCAGCAGTTTATCCAGGGGGGTGGAGACCCAGTACTTC
CDR3 protein: CASSLSRGVETQYF
D gene: NA
J gene: TRBJ2-5
clone size: NA
CDR3 length: 14
V gene: TRBV27

CDR3 DNA: TGTGCTAGCAGCCCGACACGGACAGGGTCTGCCGAGCAGTACTTC
CDR3 protein: CASSPTRTGSAEQYF
D gene: TRBD1
J gene: TRBJ2-7
clone size: NA
CDR3 length: 15
V gene: TRBV7-7

CDR3 DNA: TGTGCCAGCAGCGTAGGACAGGGGGATACGCAGTATTTT
CDR3 protein: CASSVGQGDTQYF
D gene: TRBD1
J gene: TRBJ2-3
clone size: NA
CDR3 length: 13
V gene: TRBV9

CDR3 DNA: TGTGCCAGCAGCCAAGTAGCCAAATCGAGGGGTAACTATGGCTACACCTTC
CDR3 protein: CASSQVAKSRGNYGYTF
D gene: NA
J gene: TRBJ1-2
clone size: NA
CDR3 length: 17
V gene: TRBV3-1

CDR3 DNA: TGTGCCAGCAGCCGAAAGGGACAGGGCTCCTACAATGAGCAGTTCTTC
CDR3 protein: CASSRKGQGSYNEQFF
D gene: TRBD1
J gene: TRBJ2-1
clone size: NA
CDR3 length: 16
V gene: TRBV7-2

CDR3 DNA: TGTGCCAGCAGTAGACAGACCTCGAGCTCCTACGAGCAGTACTTC
CDR3 protein: CASSRQTSSSYEQYF
D gene: NA
J gene: TRBJ2-7
clone size: NA
CDR3 length: 15
V gene: TRBV11-2

CDR3 DNA: TGTGCCAGCAGTTACATATTCCGGGACAGGGGTCGTCACACCGGGGAGCTGTTTTTT
CDR3 protein: CASSYIFRDRGRHTGELFF
D gene: TRBD1
J gene: TRBJ2-2
clone size: NA
CDR3 length: 19
V gene: TRBV6-2/TRBV6-3

CDR3 DNA: TGTGCCAGCACGGGCGGGGGGGCGTACGAGCAGTACTTC
CDR3 protein: CASTGGGAYEQYF
D gene: TRBD2
J gene: TRBJ2-7
clone size: few
CDR3 length: 13
V gene: TRBV6-1